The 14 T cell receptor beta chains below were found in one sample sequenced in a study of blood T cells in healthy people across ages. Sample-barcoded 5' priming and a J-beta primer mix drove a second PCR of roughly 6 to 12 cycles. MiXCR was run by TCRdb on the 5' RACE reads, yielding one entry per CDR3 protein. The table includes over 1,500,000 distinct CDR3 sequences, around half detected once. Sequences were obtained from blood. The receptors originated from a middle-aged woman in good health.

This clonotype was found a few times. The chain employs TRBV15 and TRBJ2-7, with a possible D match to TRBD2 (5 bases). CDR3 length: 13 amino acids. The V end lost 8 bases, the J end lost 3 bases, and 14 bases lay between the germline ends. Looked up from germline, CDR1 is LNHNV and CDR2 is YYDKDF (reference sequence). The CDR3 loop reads CATRPGSSYEQYF. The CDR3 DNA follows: TGTGCCACCCGGCCGGGGTCGAGCTACGAGCAGTACTTC.

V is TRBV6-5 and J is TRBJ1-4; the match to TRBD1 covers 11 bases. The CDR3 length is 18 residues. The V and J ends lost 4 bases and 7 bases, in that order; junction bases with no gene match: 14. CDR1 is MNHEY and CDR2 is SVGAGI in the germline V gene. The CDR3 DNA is TGTGCCAGCAGTTTCACTGGACAGGGGGCGGCAGAAGTTGAAAAACTGTTTTTT. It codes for CASSFTGQGAAEVEKLFF.

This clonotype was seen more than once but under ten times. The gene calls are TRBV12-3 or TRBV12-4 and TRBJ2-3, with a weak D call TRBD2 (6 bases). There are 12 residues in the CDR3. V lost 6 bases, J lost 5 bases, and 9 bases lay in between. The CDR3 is CASRTGEDTQYF. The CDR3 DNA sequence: TGTGCCAGCAGGACGGGGGAAGATACGCAGTATTTT.

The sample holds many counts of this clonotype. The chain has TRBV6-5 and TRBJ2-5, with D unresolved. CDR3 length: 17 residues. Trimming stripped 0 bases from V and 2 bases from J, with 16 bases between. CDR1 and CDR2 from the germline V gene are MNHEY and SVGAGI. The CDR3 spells CASSYSTAAYLQETQYF. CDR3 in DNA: TGTGCCAGCAGTTACTCGACGGCAGCCTACTTACAAGAGACCCAGTACTTC.

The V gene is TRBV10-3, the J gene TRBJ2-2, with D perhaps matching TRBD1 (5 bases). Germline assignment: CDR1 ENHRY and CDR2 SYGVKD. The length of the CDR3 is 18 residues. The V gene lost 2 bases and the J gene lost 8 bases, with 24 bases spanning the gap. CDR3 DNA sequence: TGTGCCATCAGTGAGGGCTCGAACCGCAGGGTGAAACAGGGGGAGCTGTTTTTT. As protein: CAISEGSNRRVKQGELFF.

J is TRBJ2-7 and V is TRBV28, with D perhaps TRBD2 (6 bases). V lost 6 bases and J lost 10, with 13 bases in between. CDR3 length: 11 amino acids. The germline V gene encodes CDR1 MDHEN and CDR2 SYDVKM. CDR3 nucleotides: TGTGCCAGCAGCTCTAGCGCAATTCAGTACTTC. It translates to CASSSSAIQYF.

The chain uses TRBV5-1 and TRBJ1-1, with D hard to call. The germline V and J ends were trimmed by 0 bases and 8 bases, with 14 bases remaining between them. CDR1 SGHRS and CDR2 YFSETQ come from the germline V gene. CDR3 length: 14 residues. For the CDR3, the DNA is TGCGCCAGCAGCTTGGTAGGGTTTGGTTCGGAAGCTTTCTTT. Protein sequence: CASSLVGFGSEAFF.

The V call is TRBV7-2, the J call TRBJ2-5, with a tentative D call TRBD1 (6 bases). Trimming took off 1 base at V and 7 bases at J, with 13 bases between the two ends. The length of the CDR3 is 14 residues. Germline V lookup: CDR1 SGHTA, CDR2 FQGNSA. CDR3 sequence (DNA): TGTGCCAGCAGCTTAGATGGGGGCGGTGGGACCCAGTACTTC. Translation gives CASSLDGGGGTQYF.

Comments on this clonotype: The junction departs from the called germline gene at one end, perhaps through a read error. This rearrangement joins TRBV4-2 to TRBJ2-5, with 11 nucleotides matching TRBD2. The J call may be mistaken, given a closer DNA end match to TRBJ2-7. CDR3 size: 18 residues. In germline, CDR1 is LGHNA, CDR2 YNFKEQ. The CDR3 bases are TGTGTCAGCAGCCAGTTGGCGATACTAGCGGGGGTCAGCAACGAGCAGTACTTC. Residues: CVSSQLAILAGVSNEQYF.

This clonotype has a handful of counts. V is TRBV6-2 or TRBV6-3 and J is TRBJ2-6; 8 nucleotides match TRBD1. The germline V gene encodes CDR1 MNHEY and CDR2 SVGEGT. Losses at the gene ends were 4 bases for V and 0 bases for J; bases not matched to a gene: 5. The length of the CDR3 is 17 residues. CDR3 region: CASSLAGGLSGANVLTF. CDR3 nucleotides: TGTGCCAGCAGTTTGGCAGGGGGCCTCTCTGGGGCCAACGTCCTGACTTTC.

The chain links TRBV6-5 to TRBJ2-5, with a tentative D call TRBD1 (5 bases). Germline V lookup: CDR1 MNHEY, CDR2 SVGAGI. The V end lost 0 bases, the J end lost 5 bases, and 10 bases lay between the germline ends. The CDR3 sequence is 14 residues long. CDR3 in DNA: TGTGCCAGCAGTTACTCGGCAGGGTTTGAGACCCAGTACTTC. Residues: CASSYSAGFETQYF.

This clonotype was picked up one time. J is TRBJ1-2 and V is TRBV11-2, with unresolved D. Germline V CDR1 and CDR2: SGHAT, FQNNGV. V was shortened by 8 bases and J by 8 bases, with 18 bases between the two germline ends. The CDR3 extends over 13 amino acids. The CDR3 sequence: CASGTRERWGYTF. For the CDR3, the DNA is TGTGCCAGCGGCACTAGGGAGAGGTGGGGCTACACCTTC.

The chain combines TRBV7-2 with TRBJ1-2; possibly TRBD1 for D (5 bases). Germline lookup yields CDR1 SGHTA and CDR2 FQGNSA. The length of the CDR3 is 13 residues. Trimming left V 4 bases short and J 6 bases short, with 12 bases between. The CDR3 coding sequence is TGTGCCAGCAGCTCCGACCCAGGGCATGGCTACACCTTC. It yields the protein CASSSDPGHGYTF.

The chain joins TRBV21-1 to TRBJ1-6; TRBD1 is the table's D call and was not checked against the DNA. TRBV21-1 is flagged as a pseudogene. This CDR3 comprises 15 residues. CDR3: CASSKAGQQNSPLHF. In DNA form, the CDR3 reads TGTGCCAGCAGCAAAGCGGGACAGCAAAATTCACCCCTCCACTTT.